This paragraph covers one TCR beta chain sequence. The antigen remains undetermined. For sorted subsets, about 0.2 ug DNA per replicate equaled approximately 30,000 T cell genomes. The data were produced by immunoSEQ multiplex PCR, yet TCRdb's version contains in-frame clones alone and is incomplete. In the table there are roughly 2 million clones, about 94% of which are singletons. This specimen belongs to a study of shared clonotypes between healthy human individuals. Study-level points and caveats: Sharing across a handful of donors was seen in 4% to 5% of naive CD4 clonotypes.

The naive CD8 fraction comprised CD45RO-negative cells positively selected for CCR7 and excluded terminally differentiated effector memory CD45RA+ cells. This TCR was recovered from a man aged 18 to 29 in good health. Sample: naive CD8+ T cells sorted from blood.

The CDR3 loop is CASSLSGPNYEQYF. The CDR3 nucleotides read TGTGCCAGCAGCTTGTCGGGACCGAACTACGAGCAGTACTTC. The chain has TRBV7-2 and TRBJ2-7, with D possibly called TRBD1 or TRBD2 (5 bases each). Trimming took 3 bases from V and 3 from J, leaving 12 bases between them. Germline assignment: CDR1 SGHTA and CDR2 FQGNSA. The CDR3 runs 14 residues.